What follows is one T cell receptor (beta chain) and its context. A multiplex PCR was run with 60 Vbeta primers and 13 Jbeta primers. Some clones are missing from TCRdb's copy, which holds only in-frame ones; the method was immunoSEQ multiplex PCR. Among over 250,000 clones listed, just over 70% were seen once. This sample was included in a study of cytomegalovirus exposure and HLA in healthy donors. Each donor was healthy, and each was a bone marrow donor. This clonotype was sampled from a female donor in good health and CMV-seronegative. The material sequenced was PBMCs.

The CDR3 DNA reads as TGTGCCAGCAGCAAAGGAGAGGTATCGGGACAGAACTACGAGCAGTACTTC. Residues: CASSKGEVSGQNYEQYF. This chain links TRBV21-1 with TRBJ2-7; TRBD1 reflects the table's D call only, with no check against the DNA. TRBV21-1 is a recognized pseudogene. This CDR3 comprises 17 residues.